This is a list of T cell receptor beta chains from one sample in a study of CD4 T cells in relation to SARS-CoV-2 and coronaviruses. Repertoires were generated with immunoSEQ multiplex PCR, while TCRdb's copy carries only in-frame clones and drops some. The sample has approximately 36,000 clones, around 85% seen once. These receptors have no known antigen. The specimen sequenced was naive CD4+ T cells from PBMCs, cultured in vitro. All receptors derive from an adult with COVID-19. Each CDR3 is given with its conserved first and last residue. The D gene is left open where the match is weak. Only part of the rows carry a size: once, few, many, or a class if the clone is expanded.

size,D,V,J,DNA,CDR3
few,-,TRBV5-6,TRBJ2-7,TGTGCCAGCAGCTTGGAGGGTAGAACTTTCTACGAGCAGTACTTC,CASSLEGRTFYEQYF
-,-,TRBV6-1,TRBJ1-5,TGTGCCAGCAGTGAACTAACGGACCATCAGCCCCAGCATTTT,CASSELTDHQPQHF
once,TRBD2,TRBV6-1,TRBJ2-5,TGTGCCAGCAGTGTAATCCCCCCTAGCGGGGGGACAAAGACCCAGTACTTC,CASSVIPPSGGTKTQYF
-,-,TRBV28,TRBJ1-4,TGTGCCAGTCCCCACGGGGACCGGGCTGGGGAAAAACTGTTTTTT,CASPHGDRAGEKLFF
-,-,TRBV3-1/TRBV3-2,TRBJ2-7,TGTGCCAGCAGCCAAAGTCCTTCGGGCGAGCAGTACTTC,CASSQSPSGEQYF
-,TRBD2,TRBV29-1,TRBJ2-1,TGCAGCGTTGTTGTCCTAGCGGGAGTTGTTTTCTCCTACAATGAGCAGTTCTTC,CSVVVLAGVVFSYNEQFF
-,TRBD2,TRBV7-2,TRBJ2-7,TGTGCCAGCAGCTTGGGACTAGGGATCTACGAGCAGTACTTC,CASSLGLGIYEQYF
-,-,TRBV3-1/TRBV3-2,TRBJ2-1,TGTGCCAGCAGCCAAGATTGGGGGCGTGAGCAGTTCTTC,CASSQDWGREQFF
-,-,TRBV5-4,TRBJ1-1,TGTGCCAGCAGCCTACCACGGGGAGAGAGTACTGAAGCTTTCTTT,CASSLPRGESTEAFF
once,-,TRBV28,TRBJ2-4,TGTGCCAGCGGGCGAATCGGGACACTAGCCAAAAACATTCAGTACTTC,CASGRIGTLAKNIQYF
-,-,TRBV13,TRBJ1-5,TGTGCCAGCAGCTTAGGAAGTAGGCGACTGTACAATCAGCCCCAGCATTTT,CASSLGSRRLYNQPQHF
-,TRBD1,TRBV20-1,TRBJ1-5,TGCAGTGCTAGTCGGGACAGCGATCAGCCCCAGCATTTT,CSASRDSDQPQHF
-,-,TRBV28,TRBJ2-1,TGTGCCAGCAGTTTATCTTCCTCCAATGATTGGTTCTTC,CASSLSSSNDWFF
-,-,TRBV7-3,TRBJ2-3,TGTGCCAGCAGCTTAACCCCATGGACCCCAGATACGCAGTATTTT,CASSLTPWTPDTQYF
-,-,TRBV2,TRBJ1-2,TGTGCCAGCAGTGAAGAGCAGCAAAACTATGGCTACACCTTC,CASSEEQQNYGYTF
once,TRBD2,TRBV28,TRBJ2-1,TGTGCCAGCAGCCGAACGGGACTAGCGGATTACTACAATGAGCAGTTCTTC,CASSRTGLADYYNEQFF
-,TRBD1,TRBV7-9,TRBJ2-3,TGTGCCAGCAGAACGGACAGGGCGGGATCCCACCCACGTGATACGCAGTATTTT,CASRTDRAGSHPRDTQYF
few,-,TRBV7-9,TRBJ2-7,TGTGCCAGCAGCTGGACGACTTACGAGCAGTACTTC,CASSWTTYEQYF
-,-,TRBV28,TRBJ1-1,TGTGCCAGCACCAGGATGGGGGGCGGTAAAGCTTTCTTT,CASTRMGGGKAFF
-,-,TRBV3-1/TRBV3-2,TRBJ1-2,TGTGCCAGCAGCCACAATGACAATTTTAACTATGGCTACACCTTC,CASSHNDNFNYGYTF
-,-,TRBV19,TRBJ2-7,TGTGCCAGTGGTGACAGGTATAACGAGCAGTACTTC,CASGDRYNEQYF
-,-,TRBV4-1,TRBJ1-6,TGCGCCAGCAGCCAGGGGAGGGGGAGCTCCTATAATTCACCCCTCCACTTT,CASSQGRGSSYNSPLHF
-,-,TRBV5-6,TRBJ2-3,TGTGCCAGCAGCTTACTAGTAGACAACACAGATACGCAGTATTTT,CASSLLVDNTDTQYF
-,-,TRBV7-8,TRBJ1-5,TGTGCCAGCACCGAAAGCAGGGTTAGCCAGCCCCAGCATTTT,CASTESRVSQPQHF
-,TRBD1,TRBV7-9,TRBJ1-5,TGTGCCAGCAGCAAAACAGGGGGTGGCAATCAGCCCCAGCATTTT,CASSKTGGGNQPQHF
-,TRBD2,TRBV29-1,TRBJ2-1,TGCAGCGATTCAGCGGGGGTAGCCTCCTACAATGAGCAGTTCTTC,CSDSAGVASYNEQFF
-,-,TRBV12-3/TRBV12-4,TRBJ2-2,TGTGCCAGCAGTTTGGGGGGTGGCGGGGAGCTGTTTTTT,CASSLGGGGELFF
once,TRBD1,TRBV18,TRBJ2-5,TGTGCCAGCTCACCCCCACAGGGGATAAAAGAGACCCAGTACTTC,CASSPPQGIKETQYF
-,-,TRBV1,TRBJ2-3,TGCACCAGCAGCCAAGAAGTAAGGGACCACACAGATACGCAGTATTTT,CTSSQEVRDHTDTQYF
-,TRBD2,TRBV5-1,TRBJ2-7,TGCGCCAGCAGCTTGGGGCAGCGGGAGAATTACGAGCAGTACTTC,CASSLGQRENYEQYF
-,TRBD1,TRBV28,TRBJ1-5,TGTGCCAGCAGTTTATTGGGGACAGGGTGGCAGCCCCAGCATTTT,CASSLLGTGWQPQHF
-,TRBD1,TRBV27,TRBJ2-3,TGTGCCAGCAGCCGACAGGGGACGAGGGTCACAGATACGCAGTATTTT,CASSRQGTRVTDTQYF
-,-,TRBV10-3,TRBJ2-2,TGTGCCATCAGTGAGTCGGTCGGAAAGAACACCGGGGAGCTGTTTTTT,CAISESVGKNTGELFF
few,TRBD2,TRBV9,TRBJ2-7,TGTGCCAGCAGCGAAGGTACTAGCGCTACCTACGAGCAGTACTTC,CASSEGTSATYEQYF
-,-,TRBV6-6,TRBJ1-4,TGTGCCAGCAGCCAAAGAGGGGTGGAGGAACTGTTTTTT,CASSQRGVEELFF
-,TRBD2,TRBV2,TRBJ2-2,TGTGCCAGCAGTGAACTGCCACTAGCGGGAGGTTCGAACACCGGGGAGCTGTTTTTT,CASSELPLAGGSNTGELFF
-,-,TRBV2,TRBJ1-1,TGTGCCAGCAGTGAAGAGGGATTGAGGCAGGGAAGCACTGAAGCTTTCTTT,CASSEEGLRQGSTEAFF
few,-,TRBV28,TRBJ1-4,TGTGCCAGCAGTTTATCCGCAGGTGTGGGGTTAGAAAAACTGTTTTTT,CASSLSAGVGLEKLFF
-,-,TRBV7-3,TRBJ2-2,TGTGCCAGCAGCTTAACTAGGTCCGGGGAGCTGTTTTTT,CASSLTRSGELFF
-,-,TRBV10-3,TRBJ2-1,TGTGCCATCAGTTCTGGTGGGCCGAATGAGCAGTTCTTC,CAISSGGPNEQFF
-,TRBD2,TRBV2,TRBJ2-7,TGTGCCAGTATGGGGACTAGCCTCCTCTCCTACGAGCAGTACTTC,CASMGTSLLSYEQYF
-,TRBD1,TRBV10-3,TRBJ2-5,TGTGCCATCAGTGAAGAACAGGGGTGGGGGGAGACCCAGTACTTC,CAISEEQGWGETQYF
-,-,TRBV6-5,TRBJ2-5,TGTGCCAGCAACCTCCTAGGACAAGAGACCCAGTACTTC,CASNLLGQETQYF
-,-,TRBV6-5,TRBJ1-2,TGTGCCAGCAGGGACAGAATTTATGGCTACACCTTC,CASRDRIYGYTF
once,TRBD1,TRBV4-1,TRBJ1-5,TGCGCCAGCAGCCAAAGGGGACAGGGGTTCAATCAGCCCCAGCATTTT,CASSQRGQGFNQPQHF
-,-,TRBV7-9,TRBJ2-7,TGTGCCAGCAGCTTAGGCGGACTACGCGAGCAGTACTTC,CASSLGGLREQYF
-,-,TRBV12-3/TRBV12-4,TRBJ2-5,TGTGCCAGCAGTTTAGCGGAGACCCAGTACTTC,CASSLAETQYF
-,-,TRBV7-3,TRBJ2-5,TGTGCCAGCAGCCCGCGAATAGGGGGGTTGGAGACCCAGTACTTC,CASSPRIGGLETQYF
-,-,TRBV3-1/TRBV3-2,TRBJ2-5,TGTGCCAGCAGCCAAGGAGAGACCCAGTACTTC,CASSQGETQYF
-,-,TRBV5-1,TRBJ2-3,TGCGCCAGCAGCTTAAGGTTGGGGGCCCCTCGGGGTACGCAGTATTTT,CASSLRLGAPRGTQYF
-,-,TRBV21-1,TRBJ1-2,TGTGCCAGCAGCAACCTCCAGCCGAGGGGTTTTGGCTACACCTTC,CASSNLQPRGFGYTF
-,TRBD1,TRBV19,TRBJ2-5,TGTGCCAGTAGTGTTTTGGGCAGGGGGCTGGAGACCCAGTACTTC,CASSVLGRGLETQYF
medium-sized,TRBD2,TRBV19,TRBJ2-3,TGTGCCAGTAGTCCTCTAGCGGGAGAGGGCACAGATACGCAGTATTTT,CASSPLAGEGTDTQYF
-,TRBD2,TRBV5-1,TRBJ2-1,TGCGCCAGCAGCCTCCGGACTAGCGAGGATGAGCAGTTCTTC,CASSLRTSEDEQFF
-,TRBD1,TRBV2,TRBJ2-7,TGTGCCAGCAGTGGAGGGGGCGCTTATTACGAGCAGTACTTC,CASSGGGAYYEQYF
few,-,TRBV5-4,TRBJ1-6,TGTGCCAGCAGCTTAGGGTCGCTAGCCCTCCACTTT,CASSLGSLALHF
-,TRBD1,TRBV7-3,TRBJ1-1,TGTGCCAGCAGCGTGACAGGGGGGAACACTGAAGCTTTCTTT,CASSVTGGNTEAFF